The 21 T cell receptor beta chains below were found in one sample sequenced in a study of blood T cell repertoires in COVID-19. Profiling relied on immunoSEQ multiplex PCR, and the TCRdb table lists in-frame clones only, not all of them. The profile shows some 430,000 clones, less than 95% of them singletons. The material sequenced was PBMCs or T cells enriched from blood (not recorded which). These receptors came from a man aged 18 to 35 who had recovered from COVID-19.

A single count supports this clone. The rearrangement joins TRBV6-1 to TRBJ1-1; the match to TRBD1 covers 9 bases. The CDR3 is made up of 16 amino acids. The ends lost 3 bases at V and 3 bases at J; junction bases unmatched: 8. Germline V gene data show CDR1 as MNHNS and CDR2 as SASEGT. CDR3 nucleotide sequence: TGTGCCAGCAGTGAGAAGACCGGGACAGGGTACACTGAAGCTTTCTTT. Translated: CASSEKTGTGYTEAFF.

The chain combines TRBV11-2 with TRBJ1-4; possible D gene TRBD1, 6 bases. The CDR3 extends over 17 amino acids. Germline-derived CDR1 and CDR2 are SGHAT and FQNNGV. Between the trimmed V and J ends, which lost 1 base and 8 bases, there was a span of 20 bases. CDR3 region: CASSLAGLSGVVEKLFF. CDR3 coding DNA: TGTGCCAGCAGCTTAGCCGGCTTGTCAGGGGTGGTCGAAAAACTGTTTTTT.

In its sample, this clone was seen once. The chain couples TRBV13 to TRBJ1-6, with 7 bases that match TRBD1. V gave up 7 bases and J gave up 8 bases; unmatched junction bases: 20. The length of the CDR3 is 18 residues. Germline CDR1 PRHDT, CDR2 FYEKMQ (reference sequence). The CDR3 nucleotides are TGTGCCAGCACCGCGGCGGAAATTCGACAGGGTTCGGATTCACCCCTCCACTTT. Translated: CASTAAEIRQGSDSPLHF.

The chain carries TRBV28 and TRBJ2-3; 7 bases agree with TRBD1. The J segment lost 1 base and the V segment lost 6 bases, leaving 7 bases of the junction unmatched. The CDR3 totals 15 residues. Germline V CDR1 and CDR2: MDHEN, SYDVKM. The CDR3 protein is CASSPPGTGTDTQYF. The CDR3 bases are TGTGCCAGCAGCCCACCAGGGACAGGCACAGATACGCAGTATTTT.

This chain joins TRBV5-1 and TRBJ1-6, with TRBD1 as a possible D gene (6 bases). Per germline, CDR1 SGHRS and CDR2 YFSETQ. CDR3 size: 14 residues. V was shortened by 0 bases and J by 10 bases, with 11 bases between the two germline ends. DNA for the CDR3: TGCGCCAGCAGCTTGGATCAGGGGAGCTCACCCCTCCACTTT. Its protein product is CASSLDQGSSPLHF.

J is TRBJ1-5 and V is TRBV7-6, with 9 bases fitting TRBD1. Looked up from germline, CDR1 is SGHVS and CDR2 is FNYEAQ. The CDR3 contains 15 residues. Losses at the gene ends were 5 bases for V and 9 bases for J; bases not matched to a gene: 11. In DNA form, the CDR3 reads TGTGCCAGCAGCCGCAGGGGACAGGGTGCCTCGCCCCAGCATTTT. Residues: CASSRRGQGASPQHF.

The chain couples TRBV28 to TRBJ2-1, with TRBD2 identical over 9 bases. This CDR3 contains 19 residues. With V trimmed by 8 bases and J by 0 bases, 17 bases remained unmatched. Germline-derived CDR1 and CDR2 are MDHEN and SYDVKM. CDR3 protein: CASRRRGVTSGFSYNEQFF. CDR3 coding DNA: TGTGCCAGCCGCAGAAGGGGTGTAACTAGCGGGTTCTCCTACAATGAGCAGTTCTTC.

A single count supports this clone. The chain employs TRBV2 and TRBJ2-3; 9 bases match TRBD2. The CDR3 covers 11 residues. Losses at the gene ends were 6 bases for V and 14 bases for J; bases not matched to a gene: 6. Germline CDR1 is SNHLY and CDR2 is FYNNEI. The CDR3 nucleotides are TGTGCCAGCAGACTAGGGACTAGCTCGTATTTT. It specifies CASRLGTSSYF.

This clone appeared a single time. The V call is TRBV29-1, the J call TRBJ2-3, with D maybe TRBD2 (5 bases). CDR1 SQVTM and CDR2 ANQGSEA come from the germline V gene. The V end lost 3 bases, the J end lost 2 bases, and 9 bases lay between the germline ends. The CDR3 length is 13 residues. The CDR3 nucleotides are TGCAGCGTTGATAGAGGGTCCACAGATACGCAGTATTTT. Translated, it gives CSVDRGSTDTQYF.

As for this clone: Distinct nucleotide sequences in the sample also encode this CDR3. The J gene is TRBJ1-5, the V gene TRBV18; D may be TRBD1 (5 bases). The germline CDR1 and CDR2 sequences are KGHSH and LQKENI. V was pared by 1 base and J by 4 bases, with 5 bases between. The CDR3 runs 13 residues. The DNA of the CDR3 is TGTGCCAGCTCACCACAGGGGAATCAGCCCCAGCATTTT. Amino acids: CASSPQGNQPQHF.

This chain joins TRBV6-1 and TRBJ2-7, with 8 bases aligning to TRBD1. Per the germline V gene, CDR1 is MNHNS and CDR2 is SASEGT. V lost 5 bases and J lost 2; bases outside the gene matches: 2. The CDR3 consists of 13 residues. CDR3 residues: CASSRTGTYEQYF. CDR3 coding DNA: TGTGCCAGCAGTCGGACAGGGACCTACGAGCAGTACTTC.

V is TRBV2 and J is TRBJ2-2, with D perhaps matching TRBD1 (5 bases). V dropped 2 bases and J dropped 9 bases, with 10 bases sitting between them. The CDR3 has 13 residues. The germline CDR1 and CDR2 sequences are SNHLY and FYNNEI. This chain's CDR3 is CASSESRVRELFF. The CDR3 region has the DNA TGTGCCAGCAGTGAAAGCAGGGTTCGGGAGCTGTTTTTT.

This rearrangement joins TRBV29-1 to TRBJ2-7; TRBD1 aligns across 9 bases. Germline assignment: CDR1 SQVTM and CDR2 ANQGSEA. The CDR3 loop spans 12 amino acids. J gave up 5 bases and V 7 bases, and 6 bases lay outside the gene matches. CDR3 in DNA: TGCAGCGGCCGGGACAGGGAGGACGAGCAGTACTTC. Its translation is CSGRDREDEQYF.

This chain links TRBV3-1 (or the pseudogene TRBV3-2) with TRBJ1-4, with 8 positions matching TRBD1. The germline V gene encodes CDR1 LGHDT and CDR2 YNNKEL (reference sequence). J lost 8 bases, V lost 7 bases, and 9 bases had no gene match. CDR3 length: 14 amino acids. CDR3 DNA sequence: TGTGCCAGCACCAATGACAGGGGTGCGGAAAAACTGTTTTTT. It codes for CASTNDRGAEKLFF.

This chain uses TRBV5-1 with TRBJ1-1; no reliable D call. This CDR3 contains 15 residues. In germline, CDR1 is SGHRS, CDR2 YFSETQ. Deletions cut 0 bases from V and 4 bases from J, with 13 bases between. For the CDR3, the DNA is TGCGCCAGCAGCTTGGGACCCACCTCGGGCACTGAAGCTTTCTTT. The encoded protein is CASSLGPTSGTEAFF.

The chain combines TRBV19 with TRBJ1-2; the D is unclear. The CDR3 runs to 13 residues. V lost 3 bases, J lost 7 bases, and 12 bases lay in between. Germline V lookup: CDR1 LNHDA, CDR2 SQIVND (reference sequence). CDR3 sequence: CASSMGRRLGYTF. The CDR3 DNA is TGTGCCAGTAGTATGGGCAGGCGCCTTGGCTACACCTTC.

The chain joins TRBV5-1 to TRBJ1-2, with D possibly matching TRBD1 (5 bases). The V end was cut by 3 bases, the J end by 4 bases, with 28 bases between. Germline V CDR1 and CDR2: SGHRS, YFSETQ. The length of the CDR3 is 19 residues. CDR3 loop: CASSSIRLNRDSDRYGYTF. The CDR3 DNA follows: TGCGCCAGCAGCTCAATAAGATTAAACCGGGACTCGGACCGCTATGGCTACACCTTC.

In its sample, this clone was seen a few times. This chain uses TRBV6-1 with TRBJ2-7; 8 bases agree with TRBD1. Per germline, CDR1 MNHNS and CDR2 SASEGT. J gave up 0 bases and V 2 bases, and 9 bases lay outside the gene matches. There are 17 residues in the CDR3. The CDR3: CASSEPPGQESSYEQYF. In nucleotides, the CDR3 is TGTGCCAGCAGTGAACCCCCGGGACAGGAGAGCTCCTACGAGCAGTACTTC.

The chain employs TRBV2 and TRBJ1-5, with a possible D match to TRBD1 (6 bases). Germline V CDR1 and CDR2: SNHLY, FYNNEI. The CDR3 totals 16 residues. V dropped 2 bases and J dropped 2 bases, with 13 bases sitting between them. The CDR3 spells CASSELGGTRNQPQHF. The CDR3 region has the DNA TGTGCCAGCAGTGAATTAGGGGGTACGCGCAATCAGCCCCAGCATTTT.

This chain joins TRBV28 and TRBJ2-7; tentative D call: TRBD2 (5 bases). The V and J ends lost 7 bases and 4 bases respectively, with 17 bases between them. CDR1 is MDHEN and CDR2 is SYDVKM in the germline V gene. This CDR3 is 14 amino acids long. As DNA, the CDR3 is TGTGCCAGCACCATCGGACGGGAAAATTACGAGCAGTACTTC. Its protein is CASTIGRENYEQYF.

About this clone: Other DNA sequences in the same sample also yield this CDR3. The rearrangement links TRBV19 to TRBJ1-6; 7 nucleotides line up with TRBD1. CDR3 length equals 17 residues. Germline V CDR1 and CDR2: LNHDA, SQIVND (reference sequence). With 3 bases clipped from V and 0 bases from J, the junction kept 5 bases outside the gene matches. CDR3 sequence (DNA): TGTGCCAGTAGTATCAGGACAGGCTTCTCCTATAATTCACCCCTCCACTTT. It translates to CASSIRTGFSYNSPLHF.